This entry features one T cell receptor beta chain sequence. Its matching antigen is unknown. The CDR3 is 15 amino acids. V lost 3 bases to trimming and J lost 5 bases; unmatched junction nucleotides: 7. The germline V gene encodes CDR1 LNHDA and CDR2 SQIVND (reference sequence). RNA, at roughly 0.5 to 1 ug, was reverse transcribed with random hexamers. TCRdb re-analysed the immunoSEQ multiplex PCR reads in MiXCR, keeping a single row per CDR3 protein. The repertoire has about 130,000 distinct CDR3 sequences, about 94% of them found once; the top ten carry around 0.21%. These data are taken from a study of CD8 T cells in Susac syndrome. Study summary: Active disease was present in about 6 of the sequenced Susac syndrome patients, and remission in eight. Findings of the study overall: The total CD8+ repertoires contained under 20 Susac-specific public clones, and the CD8+ TEMRA repertoires contained five or six. CD8+ clonal expansion in Susac peaked in TEMRA cells and active patients.

This clonotype was obtained from a human donor with Susac syndrome. The sequenced sample was CD8+ T cells from PBMCs. The chain is built from TRBV19 and TRBJ1-2, with TRBD1 matching 9 bases. The chain's CDR3 is CASSIAGTGSYGYTF. For the CDR3, the DNA is TGTGCCAGTAGTATTGCCGGGACAGGGTCGTATGGCTACACCTTC.